The 12 T cell receptor beta chains below were found in one sample sequenced in a study of sequential checkpoint blockade in melanoma. The treatment was: randomized to nivolumab then ipilimumab (arm A) or the reverse (arm B). Sequencing was performed with immunoSEQ multiplex PCR; in TCRdb, only in-frame clones are kept and a portion is missing. The sample has under 6,000 clones; around 73% are singletons. This material consisted of CD8+ T cells sorted from blood (inferred from file names), taken from a patient given nivolumab and ipilimumab in sequence. The receptors shown here come from a human donor with melanoma.

The CDR3 sequence: CASSPPGGGLTGELFF. The CDR3 DNA follows: TGTGCCAGCAGCCCCCCTGGGGGGGGGCTCACCGGGGAGCTGTTTTTT. The genes are TRBV7-9 and TRBJ2-2; TRBD2 might be the D (7 bases). Trimming shortened V by 5 bases and J by 4 bases, and 17 bases separated the two germline ends. In germline, CDR1 is SEHNR, CDR2 FQNEAQ (reference sequence). The CDR3 length is 16 residues.

This clone has more than one count but fewer than ten. The chain uses TRBV5-8 and TRBJ2-3; 7 bases match TRBD2. This CDR3 has 15 amino acids. CDR1 SGHTS and CDR2 YDEGEE come from the germline V gene. The ends lost 5 bases at V and 4 bases at J; junction bases unmatched: 10. The CDR3 DNA reads TGTGCCAGCAGACAATCCGGGGGGAACCCAGATACGCAGTATTTT. This encodes CASRQSGGNPDTQYF.

This chain links TRBV5-4 with TRBJ2-2; D is unresolved. The germline gives CDR1 SGHNT, CDR2 YYREEE (reference sequence). The CDR3 extends over 12 amino acids. Between the trimmed V and J ends, which lost 9 bases and 6 bases, there was a span of 12 bases. DNA of the CDR3: TGTGCCACCACTCTTAACGCCGGGGAGCTGTTTTTT. It encodes CATTLNAGELFF. Based on the CDR3 plus reference TRBV5-4 and TRBJ2-2, the full variable domain is ETGVTQSPTHLIKTRGQQVTLRCSSQSGHNTVSWYQQALGQGPQFIFQYYREEENGRGNFPPRFSGLQFPNYSSELNVNALELDDSALYLCATTLNAGELFFGEGSRLTVL.

The chain recombines TRBV7-8 with TRBJ2-1; 7 bases align to TRBD2. CDR3 length: 13 residues. V lost 5 bases to trimming and J lost 5 bases; unmatched junction nucleotides: 3. Germline values: CDR1 SGHVS, CDR2 FQNEAQ. CDR3 coding DNA: TGTGCCAGCAGCCCTGGACTAGACAATGAGCAGTTCTTC. It encodes CASSPGLDNEQFF.

J is TRBJ1-3 and V is TRBV6-5; D unclear. Germline V gene data show CDR1 as MNHEY and CDR2 as SVGAGI. The CDR3 has 15 residues. Trimming shortened V by 8 bases and J by 1 base, and 15 bases separated the two germline ends. The CDR3 loop reads CASGGSSTSGNTIYF. CDR3 coding DNA: TGTGCCAGCGGCGGGTCCTCGACGTCTGGAAACACCATATATTTT.

V and J are TRBV7-9 and TRBJ1-1, with D tentatively TRBD1 (5 bases). In germline, CDR1 is SEHNR, CDR2 FQNEAQ (reference sequence). The CDR3 has 15 residues. The germline V and J ends were trimmed by 4 bases and 5 bases, with 17 bases remaining between them. In nucleotides, the CDR3 is TGTGCCAGCAGCTCTAACTCTCAGGGTGAGACTGAAGCTTTCTTT. It encodes CASSSNSQGETEAFF.

This sequence joins TRBV5-6 and TRBJ1-2; 7 bases are a match to TRBD1. V trimming: 4 bases; J trimming: 2 bases; junction bases outside the gene matches: 11. CDR1 is SGHDT and CDR2 is YYEEEE in the germline V gene. The CDR3 is 16 residues long. In nucleotides, the CDR3 is TGTGCCAGCAGCCGACAGGGACCCATATTAAACTATGGCTACACCTTC. Its translation is CASSRQGPILNYGYTF.

With respect to this clone: Other DNA sequences in the same sample also yield this CDR3. The rearrangement links TRBV9 to TRBJ2-7, with TRBD1 matching over 8 bases. Losses at the gene ends were 4 bases for V and 2 bases for J; bases not matched to a gene: 5. The CDR3 runs to 14 residues. Looked up from germline, CDR1 is SGDLS and CDR2 is YYNGEE. CDR3 nucleotides: TGTGCCAGCAGCCCCTTGGACAGGGCCTACGAGCAGTACTTC. It codes for CASSPLDRAYEQYF.

The chain couples TRBV5-1 to TRBJ2-7, with unresolved D. The CDR3 consists of 13 residues. Trimming removed 0 bases from V and 2 bases from J, with 6 bases in between. Per the germline V gene, CDR1 is SGHRS and CDR2 is YFSETQ. Written as DNA, the CDR3 is TGCGCCAGCAGCTTGGCTACAGCCTACGAGCAGTACTTC. Amino acids: CASSLATAYEQYF.

The chain joins TRBV4-3 to TRBJ2-2; D might be TRBD2 (6 bases). The length of the CDR3 is 16 residues. Germline CDR1 reads LGHNA; CDR2 reads YSLEER. The V and J ends lost 0 bases and 1 base respectively, with 9 bases between them. CDR3 region: CASSQDLGGNTGELFF. The CDR3 bases are TGCGCCAGCAGCCAAGATCTGGGGGGGAACACCGGGGAGCTGTTTTTT.

This clone was counted a few times. The chain has TRBV12-2 and TRBJ1-4; the table's D call of TRBD1 was not tested on the DNA. TRBV12-2 is classified as a pseudogene. The CDR3 loop spans 19 amino acids. In DNA, the CDR3 is TGTGCAAGTCGCCATCAACCCGACAGGGTGAGGGAGGCTAATGAAAAACTGTTTTTT. Translating it yields CASRHQPDRVREANEKLFF.

The V call is TRBV10-3, the J call TRBJ2-4, with 7 nucleotides matching TRBD1. CDR3 size: 17 residues. V shed 2 bases and J 1 base; nucleotides not matched to a gene: 8. CDR1 ENHRY and CDR2 SYGVKD come from the germline V gene. In nucleotides, the CDR3 is TGTGCCATCAGTGAGGCTCGAGGGGGCTCGGCCAAAAACATTCAGTACTTC. It is translated as CAISEARGGSAKNIQYF.